These 21 T cell receptor beta chains were sequenced from one sample in a study of T cell repertoires in cytomegalovirus infection. Each CDR3 protein gets one entry after TCRdb re-called the reads with MiXCR. The data show about 400,000 distinct CDR3 sequences, around 18% seen once. Sequenced sample: PBMCs. These TCRs come from a human donor in good health (CMV status not recorded). Some clones in this sample may be carry-over from other donors' samples.

The chain links TRBV19 to TRBJ1-5; unclear D gene. This CDR3 contains 16 residues. Trimming stripped 3 bases from V and 7 bases from J, with 19 bases between. CDR1 is LNHDA, CDR2 SQIVND, per germline (reference sequence). In DNA, the CDR3 is TGTGCCAGTAGTATCCTGGCCTCGCGGGGTGGGCAGCCCCAGCATTTT. Residues: CASSILASRGGQPQHF.

This clonotype was detected only a few times. V gene TRBV20-1 combines with J gene TRBJ1-5, with D unclear. The V gene's germline CDR1 is DFQATT and CDR2 SNEGSKA (reference sequence). V was shortened by 2 bases and J by 9 bases, with 17 bases between the two germline ends. The CDR3 contains 14 residues. The CDR3 DNA reads TGCAGTGCTAGAACCGGACGGAGCTCCGGGCCCCAGCATTTT. This translates into CSARTGRSSGPQHF.

This clonotype was observed at least ten times. The DNA of the CDR3 is TGTGCCAGCAGCTTAAGGGGACCCTATAGCAATCAGCCCCAGCATTTT. Translating it yields CASSLRGPYSNQPQHF. This chain links TRBV7-2 with TRBJ1-5, with D perhaps matching TRBD1 (5 bases). With 2 bases removed from V and 0 bases from J, the gap between germline ends came to 11 bases. Germline assignment: CDR1 SGHTA and CDR2 FQGNSA. The CDR3 has 16 amino acids.

The V call is TRBV5-1, the J call TRBJ2-5; unclear D gene. The germline V gene encodes CDR1 SGHRS and CDR2 YFSETQ. V shed 0 bases and J shed 4 bases, with 13 bases lying between them. This CDR3 has 15 amino acids. The CDR3 sequence is CASSLAPPVGETQYF. Written as DNA, the CDR3 is TGCGCCAGCAGCTTGGCCCCCCCGGTAGGAGAGACCCAGTACTTC.

This clonotype was seen a handful of times. The genes are TRBV4-3 and TRBJ1-2, with D possibly being TRBD1 (5 bases). This CDR3 spans 15 amino acids. V was shortened by 5 bases and J by 0 bases, with 13 bases between the two germline ends. Germline loops: CDR1 LGHNA, CDR2 YSLEER. This CDR3 is CASSKSGRANYGYTF. The DNA for the CDR3 is TGCGCCAGCAGCAAATCAGGGAGGGCTAACTATGGCTACACCTTC.

The chain uses TRBV27 and TRBJ1-1; the D is unclear. Germline V CDR1 and CDR2: MNHEY, SMNVEV (reference sequence). Trimming shortened V by 6 bases and J by 0 bases, and 8 bases separated the two germline ends. The CDR3 totals 13 residues. This CDR3 reads CASREVLNTEAFF. The CDR3 region has the DNA TGTGCCAGCAGGGAGGTTCTGAACACTGAAGCTTTCTTT.

This clonotype occurred many times. The V and J genes are TRBV7-2 and TRBJ2-1, with 8 bases fitting TRBD2. The CDR3 contains 15 residues. V was clipped by 0 bases and J by 5 bases; unmatched bases: 3. Germline V gives CDR1 SGHTA, CDR2 FQGNSA. CDR3: CASSLAPGGHNEQFF. The CDR3 nucleotides read TGTGCCAGCAGCTTAGCCCCGGGGGGGCACAATGAGCAGTTCTTC.

The rearrangement uses TRBV29-1 and TRBJ2-1; D is possibly TRBD1 (6 bases). The V and J ends lost 0 bases and 0 bases respectively, with 15 bases between them. This CDR3 is 17 amino acids long. CDR1 and CDR2 (germline): SQVTM, ANQGSEA. The CDR3 coding sequence is TGCAGCGTTGAAGATTTAGGGGGACGGGGCTCCTACAATGAGCAGTTCTTC. Its protein product is CSVEDLGGRGSYNEQFF.

V gene TRBV27 combines with J gene TRBJ2-4; D is uncertain. CDR1 and CDR2 (germline): MNHEY, SMNVEV (reference sequence). With 6 bases removed from V and 6 bases from J, the gap between germline ends came to 12 bases. The CDR3 has 13 amino acids. The CDR3 reads CASRASNLNIQYF. In DNA, the CDR3 is TGTGCCAGCAGGGCCAGTAATTTAAACATTCAGTACTTC.

The chain links TRBV5-4 to TRBJ2-1; no firm D call. Germline values: CDR1 SGHNT, CDR2 YYREEE (reference sequence). V shed 1 base and J shed 5 bases, with 7 bases lying between them. The CDR3 runs to 13 residues. DNA of the CDR3: TGTGCCAGCAGCTTGTTAACAGACAATGAGCAGTTCTTC. Translating it yields CASSLLTDNEQFF.

The CDR3 loop reads CASSSVGTRGNTQYF. The CDR3 DNA follows: TGTGCCAGCAGTTCAGTCGGGACTAGGGGGAATACGCAGTATTTT. The gene calls are TRBV7-2 and TRBJ2-3, with 8 bases identical to TRBD2. The CDR3 consists of 15 residues. J was trimmed by 7 bases and V by 6 bases; bases with no gene match: 12. The germline CDR1 and CDR2 sequences are SGHTA and FQGNSA. Full variable domain (missing parts from reference TRBV7-2 and TRBJ2-3): GAGVSQSPSNKVTEKGKDVELRCDPISGHTALYWYRQSLGQGLEFLIYFQGNSAPDKSGLPSDRFSAERTGGSVSTLTIQRTQQEDSAVYLCASSSVGTRGNTQYFGPGTRLTVL.

At least ten counts were recorded for this clonotype. The V gene is TRBV7-9, the J gene TRBJ2-1; D is possibly TRBD2 (5 bases). Germline values: CDR1 SEHNR, CDR2 FQNEAQ (reference sequence). The V end was cut by 5 bases, the J end by 4 bases, with 18 bases between. The CDR3 extends over 16 amino acids. CDR3 DNA sequence: TGTGCCAGCAGCCCCCGGCGACACGGGGTGTACAATGAGCAGTTCTTC. It translates to CASSPRRHGVYNEQFF.

Here the CDR3 reads CASSFSGSLYTQYF. The CDR3 DNA sequence: TGTGCCAGCAGTTTTAGCGGGAGCCTTTATACGCAGTATTTT. This chain uses TRBV28 with TRBJ2-3; 9 bases line up with TRBD2. The CDR3 is 14 residues long. Germline trimming cut 3 bases from V and 7 bases from J; bases unmatched to any gene: 5. CDR1 is MDHEN, CDR2 SYDVKM, per germline.

This clonotype occurred many times. The chain is built from TRBV7-6 and TRBJ2-7, with 7 bases aligning to TRBD1. The ends lost 4 bases at V and 0 bases at J; junction bases unmatched: 15. CDR1 is SGHVS and CDR2 is FNYEAQ in the germline V gene. The CDR3 spans 18 residues. The CDR3 DNA follows: TGTGCCAGCAGCTCTAGCCCGACAGGGATACTTGGCTCCTACGAGCAGTACTTC. It is translated as CASSSSPTGILGSYEQYF.

CDR3 sequence (DNA): TGTGCCGTATTCGACAGACGTAAAGAGACCCAGTACTTC. Translated, it gives CAVFDRRKETQYF. This sequence joins TRBV7-9 and TRBJ2-5; weak D call: TRBD1 (5 bases). V was shortened by 11 bases and J by 3 bases, with 16 bases between the two germline ends. Germline loops: CDR1 SEHNR, CDR2 FQNEAQ (reference sequence). The length of the CDR3 is 13 residues.

The chain employs TRBV7-2 and TRBJ2-5; maybe TRBD2 (6 bases). Trimming took 2 bases from V and 2 from J, leaving 18 bases between them. The germline V gene has CDR1 SGHTA and CDR2 FQGNSA. CDR3 size: 17 residues. CDR3 in DNA: TGTGCCAGCAGCTTAAGCATCGGCGGAGGGTTTCAAGAGACCCAGTACTTC. Protein product: CASSLSIGGGFQETQYF.

This clonotype was counted a few times. The rearrangement uses TRBV12-3 or TRBV12-4 and TRBJ2-2; 14 positions agree with TRBD2. The CDR3 consists of 18 residues. V lost 6 bases, J lost 4 bases, and 10 bases stayed unmatched. CDR3 in DNA: TGTGCCAGCAGCGGGACTAGCGGGGGCCCTTGGGGCACCGGGGAGCTGTTTTTT. It translates to CASSGTSGGPWGTGELFF.

This clonotype was seen many times. The chain employs TRBV12-3 or TRBV12-4 and TRBJ2-1, with 14 bases fitting TRBD2. This CDR3 has 18 residues. V trimming: 3 bases; J trimming: 0 bases; junction bases outside the gene matches: 4. The DNA for the CDR3 is TGTGCCAGCAGTTTGGGACTAGCGGGAGCGGGCTCCTACAATGAGCAGTTCTTC. It yields the protein CASSLGLAGAGSYNEQFF.

This clonotype was seen many times. The J gene is TRBJ1-2, the V gene TRBV7-2; D possibly corresponds to TRBD1 (6 bases). Germline lookup yields CDR1 SGHTA and CDR2 FQGNSA. V lost 5 bases and J lost 7, with 11 bases in between. This CDR3 has 12 residues. CDR3 sequence reads: CASSPGEGGYTF. CDR3 nucleotide sequence: TGTGCCAGCAGCCCAGGGGAGGGTGGCTACACCTTC.

This clonotype was found many times. A read error may account for a junction end that differs from germline. This sequence joins TRBV12-3 or TRBV12-4 and TRBJ2-1, with D possibly being TRBD1 or TRBD2 (5 bases each). The CDR3 has 12 residues. The CDR3 protein is CASSTSGTPGSF. Here the CDR3 DNA reads TGTGCCAGCAGTACCTCCGGGACGCCTGGGTCCTTC.

This clonotype was detected a few times. This rearrangement joins TRBV12-3 or TRBV12-4 to TRBJ2-3; tentatively, D is TRBD2 (5 bases). The ends were cut back, 2 bases at V and 2 bases at J, with 8 bases in the middle. The CDR3 runs 14 residues. The CDR3: CASSLSGLTDTQYF. CDR3 DNA sequence: TGTGCCAGCAGTTTAAGTGGACTCACAGATACGCAGTATTTT.